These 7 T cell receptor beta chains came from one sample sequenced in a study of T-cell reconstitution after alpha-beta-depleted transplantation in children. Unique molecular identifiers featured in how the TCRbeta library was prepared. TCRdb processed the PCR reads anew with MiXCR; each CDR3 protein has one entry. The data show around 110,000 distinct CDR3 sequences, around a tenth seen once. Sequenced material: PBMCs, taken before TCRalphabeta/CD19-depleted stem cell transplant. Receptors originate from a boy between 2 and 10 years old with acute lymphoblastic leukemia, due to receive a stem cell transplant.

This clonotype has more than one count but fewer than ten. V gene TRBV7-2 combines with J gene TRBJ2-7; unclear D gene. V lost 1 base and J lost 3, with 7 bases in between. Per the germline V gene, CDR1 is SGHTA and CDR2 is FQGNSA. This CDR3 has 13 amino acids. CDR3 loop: CASSLVPGYEQYF. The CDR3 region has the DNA TGTGCCAGCAGCTTAGTACCCGGCTACGAGCAGTACTTC. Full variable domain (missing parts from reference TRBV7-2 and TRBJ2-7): GAGVSQSPSNKVTEKGKDVELRCDPISGHTALYWYRQSLGQGLEFLIYFQGNSAPDKSGLPSDRFSAERTGGSVSTLTIQRTQQEDSAVYLCASSLVPGYEQYFGPGTRLTVT.

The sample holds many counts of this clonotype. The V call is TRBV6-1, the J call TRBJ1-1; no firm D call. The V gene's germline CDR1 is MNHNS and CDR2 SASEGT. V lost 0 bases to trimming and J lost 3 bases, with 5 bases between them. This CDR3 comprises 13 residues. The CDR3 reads CASSEAFHTEAFF. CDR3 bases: TGTGCCAGCAGTGAAGCCTTTCACACTGAAGCTTTCTTT.

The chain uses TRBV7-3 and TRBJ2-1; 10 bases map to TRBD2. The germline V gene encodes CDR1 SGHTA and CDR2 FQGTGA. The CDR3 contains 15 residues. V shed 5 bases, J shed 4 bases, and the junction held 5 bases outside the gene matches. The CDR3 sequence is CASSVLAGEYNEQFF. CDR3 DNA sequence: TGTGCCAGCAGCGTCCTAGCGGGGGAATACAATGAGCAGTTCTTC. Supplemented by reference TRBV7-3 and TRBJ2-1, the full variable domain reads GAGVSQTPSNKVTEKGKYVELRCDPISGHTALYWYRQSLGQGPEFLIYFQGTGAADDSGLPNDRFFAVRPEGSVSTLKIQRTERGDSAVYLCASSVLAGEYNEQFFGPGTRLTVL.

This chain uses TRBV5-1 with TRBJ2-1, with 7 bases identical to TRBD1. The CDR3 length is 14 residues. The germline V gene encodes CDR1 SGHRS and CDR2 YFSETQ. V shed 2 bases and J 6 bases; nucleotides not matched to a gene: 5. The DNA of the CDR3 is TGCGCCAGCAGCTTCCAAAGGGGGCTCAATGAGCAGTTCTTC. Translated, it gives CASSFQRGLNEQFF.

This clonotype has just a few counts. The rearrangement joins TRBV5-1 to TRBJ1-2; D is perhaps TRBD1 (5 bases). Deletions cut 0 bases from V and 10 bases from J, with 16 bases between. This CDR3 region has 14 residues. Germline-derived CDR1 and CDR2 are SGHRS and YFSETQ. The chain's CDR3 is CASSLDAGGVDYTF. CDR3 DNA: TGCGCCAGCAGCTTGGACGCGGGAGGGGTGGACTACACCTTC.

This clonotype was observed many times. The CDR3 protein is CSAIGTPGTADTQYF. In nucleotides, the CDR3 is TGCAGTGCAATAGGGACTCCGGGCACTGCAGATACGCAGTATTTT. The J gene is TRBJ2-3, the V gene TRBV20-1; perhaps TRBD2 as D (6 bases). The V and J ends lost 6 bases and 4 bases respectively, with 20 bases between them. Germline V gene data show CDR1 as DFQATT and CDR2 as SNEGSKA (reference sequence). The CDR3 is 15 residues long.

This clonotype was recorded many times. The CDR3 sequence is CASSPRQGWEQYF. DNA of the CDR3: TGTGCCAGCAGCCCACGACAGGGCTGGGAGCAGTACTTC. This rearrangement joins TRBV5-4 to TRBJ2-7; TRBD1 matches 7 bases. The CDR3 is 13 residues long. V was clipped by 4 bases and J by 7 bases; unmatched bases: 8. Germline lookup yields CDR1 SGHNT and CDR2 YYREEE (reference sequence).